These 10 T cell receptor beta chains originate from one sample sequenced in a study of T-cell memory formation after mild COVID-19. TCRdb used MiXCR to reprocess the 5' RACE reads, holding one entry per CDR3 protein. The sample has over 350,000 distinct CDR3 sequences; 24% are singletons. Sequenced: PBMCs or a T cell subset sorted from them (not recorded which). Source of these receptors: an adult woman who had mild COVID-19 (a few samples of this study predate the infection). Cell type and time point are not known.

The chain carries TRBV12-3 or TRBV12-4 and TRBJ2-1; TRBD2 matches 10 bases. V lost 4 bases and J lost 7; bases outside the gene matches: 7. The CDR3 is made up of 15 amino acids. CDR3 region: CASSSAGGPLNEQFF. The CDR3 coding sequence is TGTGCCAGCAGTTCAGCGGGAGGGCCGTTAAATGAGCAGTTCTTC.

This clonotype came up a few times. This chain joins TRBV2 and TRBJ2-3, with TRBD2 matching 9 bases. Germline loops: CDR1 SNHLY, CDR2 FYNNEI. V dropped 3 bases and J dropped 3; count of bases not matched to a gene: 10. The CDR3 is made up of 17 amino acids. The CDR3 loop is CASSETIGGGETDTQYF. CDR3 sequence (DNA): TGTGCCAGCAGTGAGACAATCGGCGGGGGGGAGACAGATACGCAGTATTTT.

This clonotype was counted a few times. The V call is TRBV5-6, the J call TRBJ2-1; 7 nucleotides match TRBD2. The V and J ends lost 4 bases and 7 bases, in that order; junction bases with no gene match: 11. The CDR3 extends over 15 amino acids. In germline, CDR1 is SGHDT, CDR2 YYEEEE. CDR3 coding DNA: TGTGCCAGCAGCAGGGCGGGAGCTCCTACAAATGAGCAGTTCTTC. Translating gives CASSRAGAPTNEQFF.

This chain joins TRBV20-1 and TRBJ1-5; 7 bases align to TRBD1. The ends lost 5 bases at V and 0 bases at J; junction bases unmatched: 7. The germline V gene encodes CDR1 DFQATT and CDR2 SNEGSKA (reference sequence). The CDR3 spans 15 residues. In nucleotides, the CDR3 is TGCAGTGCTGCCGGGACAGTATATAGCAATCAGCCCCAGCATTTT. Encoded protein: CSAAGTVYSNQPQHF.

This clonotype was picked up a small number of times. The chain recombines TRBV4-3 with TRBJ2-6; 10 nucleotides agree with TRBD1. V trimming: 5 bases; J trimming: 4 bases; junction bases outside the gene matches: 5. The germline V gene has CDR1 LGHNA and CDR2 YSLEER. The CDR3 has 16 amino acids. The CDR3 region is CASSTDRGLGANVLTF. The CDR3 DNA reads as TGCGCCAGCAGCACAGACAGGGGGCTCGGGGCCAACGTCCTGACTTTC.

The CDR3 region has the DNA TGTGCCTGGAGCGGGGACACCCTACACAATGAGCAGTTCTTC. As protein: CAWSGDTLHNEQFF. This chain uses TRBV30 with TRBJ2-1; a possible D gene is TRBD1 (6 bases). Trimming pared 3 bases from V and 5 bases from J, leaving 14 bases between. CDR3 length: 14 amino acids. Germline CDR1 is GTSNPN and CDR2 is SVGIG (reference sequence).

The chain has TRBV12-3 or TRBV12-4 and TRBJ1-1; 10 bases line up with TRBD1. The CDR3 is made up of 14 amino acids. The junction had 7 bases not matched to a gene; V was cut back by 8 bases and J by 4 bases. The CDR3 protein is CASRRDRGFTEAFF. In DNA, the CDR3 is TGTGCCAGCCGGCGGGACAGGGGATTCACTGAAGCTTTCTTT.

The gene calls are TRBV18 and TRBJ2-3, with 9 bases fitting TRBD1. Germline CDR1 reads KGHSH; CDR2 reads LQKENI. The CDR3 length is 15 residues. J lost 4 bases, V lost 3 bases, and 5 bases had no gene match. CDR3 bases: TGTGCCAGCTCACCCCGACAGGGGGGTGCAGATACGCAGTATTTT. It yields the protein CASSPRQGGADTQYF. Looking up the rest from reference TRBV18 and TRBJ2-3 gives the full variable domain: NAGVMQNPRHLVRRRGQEARLRCSPMKGHSHVYWYRQLPEEGLKFMVYLQKENIIDESGMPKERFSAEFPKEGPSILRIQQVVRGDSAAYFCASSPRQGGADTQYFGPGTRLTVL.

This clonotype was recorded many times. The CDR3 loop reads CASSPQGAENTGELFF. CDR3 nucleotides: TGTGCCAGCAGCCCGCAAGGGGCGGAGAACACCGGGGAGCTGTTTTTT. This chain joins TRBV4-2 and TRBJ2-2; D perhaps matches TRBD1 (5 bases). Germline values: CDR1 LGHNA, CDR2 YNFKEQ. This CDR3 contains 16 residues. The ends were cut back, 4 bases at V and 1 base at J, with 13 bases in the middle.

This clonotype showed up many times. The chain couples TRBV7-2 to TRBJ2-3, with D possibly TRBD2 on 6 matching bases. CDR1 SGHTA and CDR2 FQGNSA come from the germline V gene. CDR3 length equals 16 residues. The V gene lost 2 bases and the J gene lost 3 bases, with 15 bases spanning the gap. The CDR3 sequence: CASSLRPSAGTDTQYF. The CDR3 region has the DNA TGTGCCAGCAGCTTACGACCTTCAGCGGGTACAGATACGCAGTATTTT.